These T cell receptor beta chains were read from a single sample in a study of T cell responses to AZD1222 COVID-19 vaccine. Sequencing was performed with immunoSEQ multiplex PCR; in TCRdb, only in-frame clones are kept and a portion is missing. This repertoire shows more than 65,000 clones, less than 90% found once; its top ten account for roughly 25%. This specimen consisted of peripheral blood, obtained 28 days after the second AZD1222 dose. These receptors were collected from an adult who received the AZD1222 COVID-19 vaccine. The conserved cysteine and the conserved F or W are not part of the CDR3 here.

j_call	v_call	cdr3_aa
TRBJ2-7	TRBV11-2	ASSLSPSFYEQY
TRBJ2-5	TRBV5-6	ASSLEETQY
TRBJ2-2	TRBV24-1	ATSGLAGGSSGELF
TRBJ2-7	TRBV12-3/TRBV12-4	ASQGQETYEQY
TRBJ1-6	TRBV19	ASQQGANSPLH
TRBJ2-7	TRBV4-2	ASSQERELAGSSYEQY
TRBJ2-7	TRBV29-1	SVSTTPYEQY
TRBJ2-6	TRBV7-8	ASSLNYGTAGANVLT
TRBJ1-2	TRBV27	ASSPPGQGEGYT
TRBJ1-5	TRBV19	ASGDIRNQPQH
TRBJ2-4	TRBV6-5	ASSYGGLAKNIQY
TRBJ2-7	TRBV12-3/TRBV12-4	ASSRFLYEQY
TRBJ2-6	TRBV10-3	AISDSLSGANVLT
TRBJ1-1	TRBV19	ASSIWSPQNTEAF
TRBJ2-4	TRBV11-3	ASSSPTQGLTKNIQY
TRBJ1-1	TRBV20-1	SAARGAGAF
TRBJ2-1	TRBV27	ASSLGRQGRYNEQF
TRBJ2-1	TRBV7-6	ASSLAFGIEQF
TRBJ2-1	TRBV5-1	ASRVSGGPYNEQF
TRBJ2-7	TRBV6-5	ASTGQGEQY
TRBJ1-3	TRBV5-1	ASSPVGDSLGNTIY
TRBJ2-7	TRBV2	ASGSGVSSYEQY
TRBJ1-2	TRBV19	ATEGPRGGYT
TRBJ1-1	TRBV2	ASNLREEGEAF
TRBJ1-2	TRBV6-5	ASSPDRYYGYT
TRBJ2-3	TRBV18	ASSERQGTTDTQY
TRBJ2-3	TRBV7-6	ASSLAPSTDTQY
TRBJ2-3	TRBV19	ASSIRASTDTQY
TRBJ2-2	TRBV5-5	ASRWDSANTGELF
TRBJ1-2	TRBV12-5	ASGPGQGNSSGYT
TRBJ1-2	TRBV7-9	ASSRGPFDYGYT
TRBJ1-2	TRBV6-5	ASRDSGPN
TRBJ2-7	TRBV6-1	ASSEDTGPLGEQY
TRBJ2-7	TRBV19	ASSRGGTSYEQY
TRBJ1-1	TRBV29-1	SVVSVMNTEAF
TRBJ2-1	TRBV6-1	ASSDTNRDSEQF
TRBJ1-6	TRBV10-3	AISEKPGRDSPLH
TRBJ1-3	TRBV28	ASSLAGPGNTIY
TRBJ2-7	TRBV20-1	SASSSGSGRGVEQY